This record looks at one T cell receptor (beta chain) sequence and its context. In the authors' methods: The assay estimated nucleated cells by amplifying reference gene primers. Assay used: immunoSEQ multiplex PCR; TCRdb lists only in-frame clones, some missing. The V and J calls and clone size were taken over from that table, and D and trimming were inferred from the DNA. Among 650,000 to 800,000 clones, 85% to 90% were seen once, and the ten largest hold 0.2% to 0.3%. The entry originates in a study of blood T cell repertoires in COVID-19. Study context: COVID-19 samples collected from the United States, Italy and Spain covered acute and convalescent phases.

Trimming removed 6 bases from V and 1 base from J, with 14 bases in between. This CDR3 has 15 residues. Germline assignment: CDR1 SGHKS and CDR2 YYEKEE (reference sequence). This rearrangement joins TRBV5-5 to TRBJ1-5; tentative D call: TRBD1 (6 bases). The specimen was peripheral blood. The sequence was collected from a woman between 18 and 29 years old with acute or convalescent COVID-19. CDR3 residues: CASTAIGGSNQPQHF. CDR3 DNA: TGTGCCAGCACGGCTATTGGGGGCAGCAATCAGCCCCAGCATTTT.